The rows below give T cell receptor beta chains drawn from one sample of a study of monozygotic twins with cystic fibrosis. TCRdb's table, derived via immunoSEQ multiplex PCR, lists solely in-frame clones and lacks some. The sample lists approximately 10,000 clones; over 98% were seen once. The specimen sequenced was blood. These receptors were taken from a girl aged 2-9 years with cystic fibrosis. Both conserved end residues are part of each CDR3. Each record gives: CDR3 protein, CDR3 DNA, V gene, clone size, D gene, J gene. The D gene is left open where the match is weak. The size entry is marked missing in some rows and otherwise reads once, few, many or a size class.

CASSFSPASVPRNEQFF TGTGCCAGCAGCTTTTCCCCGGCCAGCGTCCCGCGGAATGAGCAGTTCTTC TRBV5-8 NA NA TRBJ2-1
CASRIRQGAWEAYEQYF TGTGCCAGCAGGATAAGACAGGGGGCCTGGGAGGCCTACGAGCAGTACTTC TRBV28 NA TRBD1 TRBJ2-7
CASSLLIPGQNIYGYTF TGTGCCAGCAGTTTATTGATACCGGGACAGAATATCTATGGCTACACCTTC TRBV27 NA TRBD1 TRBJ1-2
CASSLDGPSTDTQYF TGTGCCAGCAGTTTAGACGGGCCCAGCACAGATACGCAGTATTTT TRBV27 NA NA TRBJ2-3
CASSVQAGNTIYF TGTGCCAGCAGCGTTCAAGCGGGAAACACCATATATTTT TRBV9 NA NA TRBJ1-3
CASSSLLSTGELFF TGTGCCAGCAGCTCCCTTCTATCCACCGGGGAGCTGTTTTTT TRBV7-2 NA NA TRBJ2-2
CASSFTGQTEAFF TGTGCCAGCAGTTTTACCGGGCAAACTGAAGCTTTCTTT TRBV27 NA NA TRBJ1-1
CASSWSGGDTQYF TGCGCCAGCAGCTGGTCTGGGGGAGATACGCAGTATTTT TRBV5-1 NA NA TRBJ2-3
CASSIRAETEAFF TGTGCCAGTAGTATAAGGGCCGAAACTGAAGCTTTCTTT TRBV19 NA NA TRBJ1-1
CAWSMGQVFNYGYTF TGTGCCTGGAGTATGGGACAGGTCTTTAACTATGGCTACACCTTC TRBV30 NA TRBD1 TRBJ1-2
CASSPGEIPYEQYF TGTGCCAGCAGCCCCGGGGAAATCCCCTACGAGCAGTACTTC TRBV5-6 NA NA TRBJ2-7
CSVNQGGSEAFF TGCAGCGTTAATCAGGGAGGGTCTGAAGCTTTCTTT TRBV29-1 few NA TRBJ1-1
CASSPRAGRSYQAFF TGTGCCAGTAGTCCTCGGGCCGGCCGTTCATATCAAGCTTTCTTT TRBV19 NA NA TRBJ1-1
CASSGRLSNTEAFF TGTGCCAGTAGTGGAAGGCTGTCGAACACTGAAGCTTTCTTT TRBV19 NA NA TRBJ1-1
CASSILVQGGQETQYF TGTGCCAGTAGTATCCTCGTTCAGGGGGGCCAAGAGACCCAGTACTTC TRBV19 NA NA TRBJ2-5
CASSADRGRELFF TGTGCCAGCAGCGCGGACAGGGGGAGGGAGCTGTTTTTT TRBV7-2 NA TRBD1 TRBJ2-2
CASSSNRGSFFGTNEKLFF TGTGCCAGCAGCTCGAACAGGGGTTCTTTTTTTGGAACTAATGAAAAACTGTTTTTT TRBV7-9 NA TRBD1 TRBJ1-4
CAISEQGGKYGNTIYF TGTGCCATCAGTGAGCAGGGGGGGAAGTACGGAAACACCATATATTTT TRBV10-3 NA TRBD1 TRBJ1-3
CASSLSSPGGKAYEQYF TGTGCCAGCAGCTTATCGTCACCGGGCGGAAAGGCCTACGAGCAGTACTTC TRBV7-9 NA NA TRBJ2-7
CASSQAGGGKNIQYF TGCGCCAGCAGCCAGGCAGGGGGCGGCAAAAACATTCAGTACTTC TRBV4-1 NA TRBD1 TRBJ2-4
CASFGAGVERTEAFF TGCGCCAGCTTTGGTGCCGGGGTGGAGAGAACTGAAGCTTTCTTT TRBV23-1 NA NA TRBJ1-1
CASSTLASTGELFF TGTGCCAGCAGCACCCTCGCATCTACCGGGGAGCTGTTTTTT TRBV21-1 NA NA TRBJ2-2
CASSPSGRNTDTQYF TGTGCCAGCAGCCCTAGCGGGAGGAACACAGATACGCAGTATTTT TRBV7-2 NA TRBD2 TRBJ2-3
CASSQRPSSSYEQYF TGTGCCAGCAGCCAACGCCCGTCCAGCTCCTACGAGCAGTACTTC TRBV4-2 NA NA TRBJ2-7
CASSPTGTYGYTF TGTGCCAGCAGCCCGACAGGGACCTATGGCTACACCTTC TRBV27 NA TRBD1 TRBJ1-2
CASSLYRYNQPQHF TGTGCCAGCAGTTTGTACAGATACAATCAGCCCCAGCATTTT TRBV27 NA NA TRBJ1-5
CASSQLAGRSYEQYF TGCGCCAGCAGCCAATTAGCGGGACGCTCCTACGAGCAGTACTTC TRBV4-1 NA TRBD2 TRBJ2-7
CSVEGIGTSGIQDTQYF TGCAGCGTTGAGGGTATCGGGACTAGCGGGATACAAGATACGCAGTATTTT TRBV29-1 NA TRBD2 TRBJ2-3
CASQPGDNYNEQFF TGTGCCAGCCAACCTGGGGACAACTACAATGAGCAGTTCTTC TRBV19 NA NA TRBJ2-1
CASSLQPGRETQYF TGCGCCAGCAGCTTACAACCCGGGAGAGAGACCCAGTACTTC TRBV5-1 NA NA TRBJ2-5
CAWSVSGRNIQYF TGTGCCTGGAGTGTCAGCGGGAGAAACATTCAGTACTTC TRBV30 NA TRBD2 TRBJ2-4
CASSVGSGRGNNEQFF TGTGCCAGCAGCGTAGGAAGCGGGAGGGGAAACAATGAGCAGTTCTTC TRBV9 once TRBD2 TRBJ2-1
CAWSVRRGLQPQHF TGTGCCTGGAGTGTAAGAAGGGGGCTACAGCCCCAGCATTTT TRBV30 NA TRBD1 TRBJ1-5
CASSLDFFTSGNQETQYF TGTGCCAGCAGCTTAGATTTCTTTACTAGCGGGAATCAAGAGACCCAGTACTTC TRBV7-6 NA TRBD2 TRBJ2-5
CASSYGGSGVQETQYF TGTGCCAGCAGTTACGGGGGTAGCGGGGTCCAAGAGACCCAGTACTTC TRBV6-5 NA TRBD2 TRBJ2-5
CASSLGSGSYNEQFF TGTGCCAGCAGCTTGGGTAGCGGGTCCTACAATGAGCAGTTCTTC TRBV5-6 NA TRBD2 TRBJ2-1
CASSFVRGGANTEAFF TGTGCCAGCAGCTTCGTTCGGGGGGGTGCAAACACTGAAGCTTTCTTT TRBV7-2 NA NA TRBJ1-1
CASSLDRAGRGAFF TGTGCCAGCAGCTTAGATAGGGCAGGTCGAGGAGCTTTCTTT TRBV7-2 NA NA TRBJ1-1
CASRGDSYEQYF TGTGCCAGCAGGGGGGACAGCTACGAGCAGTACTTC TRBV6-1 NA TRBD1 TRBJ2-7
CASSSMTKTHNEQFF TGTGCCAGCAGTTCAATGACTAAAACTCACAATGAGCAGTTCTTC TRBV27 once NA TRBJ2-1
CASSEQGYEQYF TGCGCCAGCAGTGAGCAGGGCTACGAGCAGTACTTC TRBV10-1 NA NA TRBJ2-7
CASSLDANYGYTF TGTGCCAGCAGTTTAGACGCTAACTATGGCTACACCTTC TRBV27 once NA TRBJ1-2
CASDISREQFF TGTGCCAGCGACATATCCCGTGAGCAGTTCTTC TRBV7-9 NA NA TRBJ2-1
CASSSQDLAGNEQFF TGTGCCAGCAGCTCTCAAGACTTGGCCGGTAATGAGCAGTTCTTC TRBV7-6 NA NA TRBJ2-1
CASRTQWNSPLHF TGTGCCTCCCGGACCCAGTGGAATTCACCCCTCCACTTT TRBV30 NA NA TRBJ1-6
CAWRRGTEAFF TGTGCCTGGAGGAGGGGCACTGAAGCTTTCTTT TRBV30 NA NA TRBJ1-1
CSVEGVAGLNTGELFF TGCAGCGTTGAAGGTGTGGCGGGCCTTAACACCGGGGAGCTGTTTTTT TRBV29-1 NA NA TRBJ2-2
CASSPGQYNSYEQYF TGTGCCAGCAGCCCAGGACAGTATAACTCCTACGAGCAGTACTTC TRBV7-9 NA NA TRBJ2-7
CSVGGTGGYEQYF TGCAGCGTTGGGGGGACAGGGGGCTACGAGCAGTACTTC TRBV29-1 NA TRBD1 TRBJ2-7
CASRSQGGGTEAFF TGCGCCAGCAGATCGCAAGGGGGAGGGACTGAAGCTTTCTTT TRBV5-1 NA NA TRBJ1-1
CASSFGRNREGYTF TGTGCCAGCAGCTTTGGTCGGAACAGGGAGGGCTACACCTTC TRBV5-4 NA NA TRBJ1-2
CASSFGRGLVAKNIQYF TGCGCCAGCAGTTTTGGTCGGGGGCTCGTAGCCAAAAACATTCAGTACTTC TRBV5-1 NA NA TRBJ2-4
CSVEDNGYTF TGCAGCGTTGAAGATAATGGCTACACCTTC TRBV29-1 once NA TRBJ1-2
CATARWYPQVSGANVLTF TGTGCCACCGCCCGGTGGTATCCTCAGGTATCAGGGGCCAACGTCCTGACTTTC TRBV19 once NA TRBJ2-6
CASSQDPVLSWVGQPQHF TGCGCCAGCAGCCAAGACCCGGTATTGAGCTGGGTGGGTCAGCCCCAGCATTTT TRBV4-1 NA NA TRBJ1-5
CASSLGLYEQYF TGTGCCAGCAGCTTGGGGCTCTACGAGCAGTACTTC TRBV11-2 NA NA TRBJ2-7
CASSPSFGNYGYTF TGTGCCAGCAGTCCCTCTTTTGGGAACTATGGCTACACCTTC TRBV27 NA NA TRBJ1-2